This T cell receptor (beta chain) was observed in a study of cytomegalovirus exposure and HLA in healthy donors. CDR3 size: 15 residues. Trimming took 6 bases from V and 2 from J, leaving 16 bases between them. Germline V gene data show CDR1 as MNHEY and CDR2 as SMNVEV (reference sequence). Broader study findings: Cytomegalovirus status was reportedly diagnosed by the classifier with high specificity and sensitivity.

Notes on this clone: Its antigen is undetermined.

Assay used: immunoSEQ multiplex PCR; TCRdb lists only in-frame clones, some missing. The sample holds about 160,000 clones; 70% to 90% are singletons and the top ten take approximately 2.2%. The gene calls are TRBV27 and TRBJ1-2; no clear D gene. This clonotype was sampled from a woman younger than 35 in good health and CMV-seronegative. Material for sequencing was PBMCs. DNA of the CDR3: TGTGCCAGCAGCCCTAAGGCGGTTTCCAACTATGGCTACACCTTC. Amino acid sequence: CASSPKAVSNYGYTF.